This T cell receptor (beta chain) was identified during a study of vaccination and CD4 T cells after COVID-19. A word on this clonotype: The antigen is undetermined.

Study findings and constraints: In median terms, SARS-CoV-2-reactive clonotypes went from about 20 to 38, a nonsignificant rise. Convalescent patients had a median roughly 87% of post-vaccine SARS-CoV-2-reactive clones that were detected only after vaccination, not before it.

With V trimmed by 1 base and J by 7 bases, 8 bases remained unmatched. Germline V lookup: CDR1 SGHTA, CDR2 FQGNSA. CDR3 length: 17 amino acids. At the Johns Hopkins FTIC core, DNA taken from cultured CD4+ T cells was sequenced by way of the Oncomine TCR Beta short-read assay. Scientists extracted genomic DNA from CD4+ T cells grown in culture. Each CDR3 protein is one row after TCRdb ran MiXCR on the PCR reads. The sample has approximately 15,000 distinct CDR3 sequences, 61% seen once; the top ten hold approximately 7%. Stated treatment: approximately 10-day PBMC culture with coronavirus spike peptide pools or control peptides (ViraFEST assay). ViraFEST sequenced TCRs after peptide-pool expansion of antigen-specific T cells.

The chain recombines TRBV7-2 with TRBJ2-1; 12 positions agree with TRBD2. The receptor comes from a human donor who had recovered from COVID-19. The sequencing sample was made of CD4+ T cells from blood, cultured in vitro. CDR3: CASSLDRTSGMNNEQFF. The CDR3, as DNA: TGTGCCAGCAGCTTAGATAGGACTAGCGGGATGAATAATGAGCAGTTCTTC.